The 29 T cell receptor beta chains listed next were all sequenced from one sample in a study of Ad26.COV2.S vaccination and SARS-CoV-2 variants. Treatment: some 20 received Ad26.COV2.S at low or high dose, single or two shots; 5 received placebo; per-sample allocation not given. At day 63 after the first vaccine or placebo injection, samples were drawn. Sequencing used immunoSEQ multiplex PCR; TCRdb keeps in-frame clones, though not all of them. The repertoire holds around 380,000 clones, with less than 90% as singletons. The input for sequencing was peripheral blood, taken in a trial of Ad26.COV2.S vaccine versus placebo. Every receptor here comes from a person aged 18-60 years who received the Ad26.COV2.S COVID-19 vaccine or a placebo.

CDR3 bases: TGCGCCAGCAGCCAGGAGTGGAGGGGCGGTGTTTCGGCCAGCTACACCTTC. Its translation is CASSQEWRGGVSASYTF. The chain recombines TRBV4-1 with TRBJ1-2; possible D gene TRBD1, 5 bases. The CDR3 contains 17 residues. The V gene lost 3 bases and the J gene lost 9 bases, with 26 bases spanning the gap. CDR1 and CDR2 from the germline V gene are MGHRA and YSYEKL.

The chain has TRBV15 and TRBJ2-1; 11 bases agree with TRBD2. Trimming took 0 bases from V and 5 from J; bases not matched to a gene: 6. This CDR3 region has 17 residues. Looked up from germline, CDR1 is LNHNV and CDR2 is YYDKDF (reference sequence). CDR3 in amino acids: CATSRELAGVFNNEQFF. In DNA form, the CDR3 reads TGTGCCACCAGCAGAGAACTAGCGGGAGTCTTTAACAATGAGCAGTTCTTC.

V and J are TRBV27 and TRBJ1-4; D not certain. The ends were cut back, 5 bases at V and 3 bases at J, with 13 bases in the middle. The CDR3 has 15 amino acids. CDR1 is MNHEY and CDR2 is SMNVEV in the germline V gene (reference sequence). CDR3 nucleotides: TGTGCCAGCAGTAACCTCCAGGACCCTAATGAAAAACTGTTTTTT. Amino acid sequence: CASSNLQDPNEKLFF.

The V call is TRBV11-2, the J call TRBJ1-6; 9 nucleotides line up with TRBD1. Looked up from germline, CDR1 is SGHAT and CDR2 is FQNNGV. This CDR3 region has 17 residues. Germline trimming cut 1 base from V and 9 bases from J; bases unmatched to any gene: 10. In DNA form, the CDR3 reads TGTGCCAGCAGCTTAGGCTACAGGGGGCCCTACCTTTCACCCCTCCACTTT. Amino acid sequence: CASSLGYRGPYLSPLHF.

The chain joins TRBV18 to TRBJ1-2; D gene uncertain. Germline CDR1 reads KGHSH; CDR2 reads LQKENI. Trimming cost V 1 base and J 5 bases, with 14 bases left between them. This CDR3 has 15 residues. The CDR3 is CASSPLSKDPYGYTF. The CDR3, as DNA: TGTGCCAGCTCACCACTCTCCAAGGACCCATATGGCTACACCTTC.

The rearrangement links TRBV6-5 to TRBJ2-7; possible D gene TRBD2, 6 bases. CDR1 and CDR2 (germline): MNHEY, SVGAGI. V was pared by 5 bases and J by 3 bases, with 11 bases between. CDR3 size: 13 residues. CDR3 sequence: CASSKPGVYEQYF. DNA for the CDR3: TGTGCCAGCAGTAAACCGGGGGTCTACGAGCAGTACTTC.

The V call is TRBV6-5, the J call TRBJ1-1; perhaps TRBD1 as D (5 bases). Trimming removed 6 bases at V and 6 bases at J, with 8 bases between. There are 11 residues in the CDR3. The germline CDR1 and CDR2 sequences are MNHEY and SVGAGI. CDR3 loop: CASRQGAEAFF. CDR3 nucleotides: TGTGCCAGCAGGCAGGGCGCTGAAGCTTTCTTT.

This clone is a singleton in its sample. The chain recombines TRBV10-3 with TRBJ1-5; possibly TRBD1 for D (6 bases). The CDR3 length is 13 residues. With 6 bases removed from V and 6 bases from J, the gap between germline ends came to 12 bases. CDR1 and CDR2 from the germline V gene are ENHRY and SYGVKD. The chain's CDR3 is CAIRQGIGQPQHF. CDR3 in DNA: TGTGCCATCAGACAGGGAATAGGTCAGCCCCAGCATTTT.

V is TRBV30 and J is TRBJ1-2, with a possible D match to TRBD1 (5 bases). The CDR3 length is 12 residues. In germline, CDR1 is GTSNPN, CDR2 SVGIG (reference sequence). The V end was cut by 6 bases, the J end by 7 bases, with 15 bases between. This chain's CDR3 is CACNQGYGGYTF. The CDR3 DNA reads TGTGCCTGTAACCAGGGCTACGGTGGCTACACCTTC. Based on the CDR3 plus reference TRBV30 and TRBJ1-2, the full variable domain is SQTIHQWPATLVQPVGSPLSLECTVEGTSNPNLYWYRQAAGRGLQLLFYSVGIGQISSEVPQNLSASRPQDRQFILSSKKLLLSDSGFYLCACNQGYGGYTFGSGTRLTVV.

The chain combines TRBV12-3 or TRBV12-4 with TRBJ2-2; D is unclear. This CDR3 has 13 amino acids. V was pared by 5 bases and J by 0 bases, with 4 bases between. CDR3 region: CASSQANTGELFF. The CDR3 DNA is TGTGCCAGCAGTCAAGCGAACACCGGGGAGCTGTTTTTT.

The rearrangement joins TRBV9 to TRBJ2-2; 8 bases align to TRBD1. Germline V gene data show CDR1 as SGDLS and CDR2 as YYNGEE. The CDR3 totals 15 residues. The V gene end was trimmed by 0 bases and the J gene end by 7 bases; junction bases not matched to a gene: 5. The CDR3 is CASSVAQGAIGELFF. The CDR3 nucleotides are TGTGCCAGCAGCGTAGCGCAGGGGGCAATCGGGGAGCTGTTTTTT. The full variable domain, its missing parts supplied by reference TRBV9 and TRBJ2-2, is DSGVTQTPKHLITATGQRVTLRCSPRSGDLSVYWYQQSLDQGLQFLIQYYNGEERAKGNILERFSAQQFPDLHSELNLSSLELGDSALYFCASSVAQGAIGELFFGEGSRLTVL.

The V and J genes are TRBV7-2 and TRBJ2-7; a possible D gene is TRBD1 (6 bases). CDR1 and CDR2 (germline): SGHTA, FQGNSA. This CDR3 spans 14 amino acids. V was trimmed by 5 bases and J by 12 bases, leaving 23 bases between them. CDR3 in amino acids: CASSVPGQGVRGYF. CDR3 sequence (DNA): TGTGCCAGCAGCGTTCCGGGACAAGGGGTCCGAGGGTACTTC. Full variable domain (remainder filled in from reference TRBV7-2 and TRBJ2-7): GAGVSQSPSNKVTEKGKDVELRCDPISGHTALYWYRQSLGQGLEFLIYFQGNSAPDKSGLPSDRFSAERTGGSVSTLTIQRTQQEDSAVYLCASSVPGQGVRGYFGPGTRLTVT.

This clone was seen once. The chain couples TRBV19 to TRBJ1-2, with a weak D call TRBD1 (6 bases). V dropped 4 bases and J dropped 4 bases, with 13 bases sitting between them. CDR1 is LNHDA, CDR2 SQIVND, per germline (reference sequence). This CDR3 has 14 amino acids. This chain's CDR3 is CASSTGGGPYGYTF. The CDR3 DNA is TGTGCCAGTAGTACCGGTGGGGGGCCCTATGGCTACACCTTC. Filled out from reference TRBV19 and TRBJ1-2, the complete variable domain reads DGGITQSPKYLFRKEGQNVTLSCEQNLNHDAMYWYRQDPGQGLRLIYYSQIVNDFQKGDIAEGYSVSREKKESFPLTVTSAQKNPTAFYLCASSTGGGPYGYTFGSGTRLTVV.

The rearrangement uses TRBV6-1 and TRBJ2-1; D perhaps matches TRBD2 (5 bases). Germline V gives CDR1 MNHNS, CDR2 SASEGT. The V end was cut by 1 base, the J end by 7 bases, with 8 bases between. The CDR3 is made up of 13 amino acids. CDR3 nucleotides: TGTGCCAGCAGTGAAGTTGAGGGTAATGAGCAGTTCTTC. Translating gives CASSEVEGNEQFF.

The V and J genes are TRBV11-1 and TRBJ1-2; a weak D match, TRBD1 (6 bases). CDR3 length: 14 residues. Germline CDR1 is SGHAT and CDR2 is FQDESV (reference sequence). Between the trimmed V and J ends, which lost 0 bases and 4 bases, there was a span of 9 bases. This chain's CDR3 is CASSLAGGSYGYTF. Here the CDR3 DNA reads TGTGCCAGCAGCTTAGCGGGGGGCAGCTATGGCTACACCTTC.

The genes are TRBV3-1 (or the pseudogene TRBV3-2) and TRBJ2-3; D remains ambiguous. Trimming took 5 bases from V and 7 from J, leaving 4 bases between them. Looked up from germline, CDR1 is LGHDT and CDR2 is YNNKEL (reference sequence). The CDR3 loop spans 10 amino acids. As DNA, the CDR3 is TGTGCCAGCAGCGGCTATACGCAGTATTTT. Translated: CASSGYTQYF.

The chain uses TRBV12-3 or TRBV12-4 and TRBJ1-1, with D possibly TRBD1 on 5 matching bases. Trimming left V 5 bases short and J 5 bases short, with 12 bases between. The length of the CDR3 is 13 residues. The CDR3 region is CASSQGGGTEAFF. In DNA, the CDR3 is TGTGCCAGCAGTCAGGGTGGGGGGACTGAAGCTTTCTTT.

The rearrangement uses TRBV6-2 or TRBV6-3 and TRBJ1-6; D gene uncertain. Germline V lookup: CDR1 MNHEY, CDR2 SVGEGT. This CDR3 has 11 amino acids. Between the trimmed V and J ends, which lost 6 bases and 13 bases, there was a span of 10 bases. CDR3 in amino acids: CASSPPGPLHF. For the CDR3, the DNA is TGTGCCAGCAGCCCACCTGGGCCCCTCCACTTT.

V usage is TRBV2 and J usage is TRBJ2-1; D not certain. From germline, CDR1 is SNHLY and CDR2 FYNNEI. V was shortened by 0 bases and J by 4 bases, with 10 bases between the two germline ends. The CDR3 has 15 residues. DNA for the CDR3: TGTGCCAGCAGTGAAGCCGGGTCCCTTTACAATGAGCAGTTCTTC. Encoded protein: CASSEAGSLYNEQFF.

The rearrangement links TRBV5-4 to TRBJ2-7, with 9 bases that match TRBD1. CDR3 size: 15 residues. V lost 3 bases and J lost 5; bases outside the gene matches: 9. CDR1 and CDR2 from the germline V gene are SGHNT and YYREEE (reference sequence). The CDR3 nucleotides are TGTGCCAGCAGCTACACGGGACAGGGCCAGGACGAGCAGTACTTC. Amino acid sequence: CASSYTGQGQDEQYF. Full variable domain (rest looked up from reference TRBV5-4 and TRBJ2-7): ETGVTQSPTHLIKTRGQQVTLRCSSQSGHNTVSWYQQALGQGPQFIFQYYREEENGRGNFPPRFSGLQFPNYSSELNVNALELDDSALYLCASSYTGQGQDEQYFGPGTRLTVT.

This chain uses TRBV11-2 with TRBJ2-7; the D gene could be TRBD1 or TRBD2 (5 bases each). CDR1 is SGHAT and CDR2 is FQNNGV in the germline V gene. V lost 4 bases and J lost 6, with 19 bases in between. The CDR3 covers 15 residues. This CDR3 is CASSSSSLGEREQYF. CDR3 DNA sequence: TGTGCCAGCAGCTCCTCGTCCCTGGGGGAACGCGAGCAGTACTTC. The full variable domain, with the rest looked up from reference TRBV11-2 and TRBJ2-7, is EAGVAQSPRYKIIEKRQSVAFWCNPISGHATLYWYQQILGQGPKLLIQFQNNGVVDDSQLPKDRFSAERLKGVDSTLKIQPAKLEDSAVYLCASSSSSLGEREQYFGPGTRLTVT.

Note on this clone: Other nucleotide sequences in the sample specify the same CDR3. This chain joins TRBV25-1 and TRBJ1-2; the D gene is possibly TRBD1 (5 bases). The CDR3 is 13 residues long. The V end was cut by 0 bases, the J end by 5 bases, with 7 bases between. Germline values: CDR1 MGHDK, CDR2 SYGVNS. The CDR3 nucleotides are TGTGCCAGCAGTGAATACGGGGGTTATGGCTACACCTTC. Translation gives CASSEYGGYGYTF.

The chain uses TRBV19 and TRBJ2-7, with D possibly TRBD1 on 6 matching bases. Trimming shortened V by 9 bases and J by 5 bases, and 20 bases separated the two germline ends. Germline CDR1 LNHDA, CDR2 SQIVND (reference sequence). The CDR3 contains 14 residues. The CDR3 reads CARQGTFDRDEQYF. The CDR3 DNA sequence: TGTGCCAGACAGGGTACTTTCGATAGGGACGAGCAGTACTTC.

The chain links TRBV5-1 to TRBJ1-1, with unresolved D. The CDR3 is 13 amino acids. The V end was cut by 2 bases, the J end by 1 base, with 6 bases between. CDR1 SGHRS and CDR2 YFSETQ come from the germline V gene. CDR3 amino acids: CASSFGRNTEAFF. CDR3 DNA: TGCGCCAGCAGCTTCGGGCGGAACACTGAAGCTTTCTTT.

This rearrangement joins TRBV19 to TRBJ1-2; D perhaps matches TRBD1 (5 bases). The CDR3 is 15 residues long. V dropped 7 bases and J dropped 4 bases, with 19 bases sitting between them. CDR1 is LNHDA and CDR2 is SQIVND in the germline V gene (reference sequence). Here the CDR3 DNA reads TGTGCCAGTAACCACTTAACGGGGCTCTTCTATGGCTACACCTTC. It codes for CASNHLTGLFYGYTF.

This sequence joins TRBV12-3 or TRBV12-4 and TRBJ1-1, with 8 bases aligning to TRBD1. After removal of 5 bases from V and 7 bases from J, the junction contained 3 bases not matched to a gene. The CDR3 runs to 12 residues. CDR3 residues: CASSQGAHEAFF. In DNA form, the CDR3 reads TGTGCCAGCAGTCAGGGGGCACATGAAGCTTTCTTT.

The chain joins TRBV19 to TRBJ2-6; D perhaps matches TRBD1 (6 bases). The V gene's germline CDR1 is LNHDA and CDR2 SQIVND (reference sequence). V lost 5 bases, J lost 2 bases, and 16 bases lay in between. The CDR3 sequence is 17 residues long. The CDR3 DNA is TGTGCCAGTAGTGAAGCAGGGGATCCTACTGGGGCCAACGTCCTGACTTTC. Protein sequence: CASSEAGDPTGANVLTF.

This chain links TRBV5-6 with TRBJ1-1; D is perhaps TRBD1 (5 bases). V lost 0 bases and J 1 base, leaving 10 bases between the germline ends. CDR1 and CDR2 from the germline V gene are SGHDT and YYEEEE. The CDR3 runs 15 residues. CDR3 DNA: TGTGCCAGCAGCTTGGGGGGACGGCAGAACACTGAAGCTTTCTTT. It yields the protein CASSLGGRQNTEAFF.

The chain has TRBV5-4 and TRBJ2-3; 11 bases are shared with TRBD2. Trimming took 5 bases from V and 5 from J; bases not matched to a gene: 4. This CDR3 spans 14 amino acids. CDR1 and CDR2 (germline): SGHNT, YYREEE (reference sequence). In nucleotides, the CDR3 is TGTGCCAGCAGGATTAGCGGGGGGGAAGATACGCAGTATTTT. It yields the protein CASRISGGEDTQYF.